The present T cell receptor (beta chain) was sequenced within a study of vaccination effects on CD4 cells after COVID-19 (dated by TCRdb to 2021 to 2024). For context, the study as a whole: Across the study, the median time from the second dose to post-vaccine sampling was 72 days (range 14 to 241). SARS-CoV-2 spike-specific CD4+ TCR repertoires from before and after mRNA vaccination were compared in COVID-19 convalescent patients and in infection-naive vaccine recipients. The full study included around ten COVID-19 convalescent patients and a few SARS-CoV-2-naive healthy vaccine recipients. Cultures from other donors in the study were sequenced using the Oncomine TCR Beta short-read assay on an Illumina iSeq 100.

The library was obtained by the immunoSEQ multiplex PCR assay. DNA from the cultured and isolated CD4+ T cells underwent TCR beta CDR3 sequencing. The authors' pipeline ran thus. Non-productive TCR sequences were discarded, and reads were trimmed to the CDR3 region, with only CDR3s of 7 or more amino acids retained. The MANAFEST web app was used to pick out antigen-specific clonotypes by comparing their expansion in peptide wells with that in reference cultures. Positive clones required FDR<0.05 expansion versus reference and all other wells, odds ratio above 5, and frequency above 0.1% in two replicate wells. Cross-reactive clonotypes were defined as significantly expanded in SARS-CoV-2 spike wells and in at least one common cold coronavirus spike condition. CDR3 similarity was assessed by Levenshtein distance using the stringdist R package, and unrooted trees were constructed with ape in R 3.6.1. TCRdb provides this immuneACCESS table in a form limited to in-frame rearrangements. Some clones are lacking; in checked studies, under half of them reflect an unresolved V gene, and why the rest are absent is not known. That table gives V, J and clone size, and the DNA gave D and trimming. Recorded for this sample are 25,000 to 35,000 clones; 74% of them occurred a single time. The top ten hold roughly 14% of the sample.

To identify antigen-specific CD4+ T cell clonotypes by their expansion, the ViraFEST assay first stimulated PBMC with viral peptide pools and then applied TCR sequencing. After around 11 days of culture, CD4+ T cells were isolated with the EasySep CD4+ T cell isolation kit. Two doses of either the BNT162b2 or the mRNA-1273 mRNA SARS-CoV-2 vaccine were administered to participants. Negative nucleocapsid antibody results before and after vaccination confirmed that the healthy vaccine recipients had no prior SARS-CoV-2 infection. Each well held two million PBMC cultured in IMDM containing roughly 4.9% human AB serum, roughly 9.6 IU/ml IL-2 and gentamicin, along with 8 to 10 ug/ml peptides. On days 3 and 7, half of the culture medium was replaced with fresh IL-2-containing medium. Unless otherwise noted, each peptide stimulation condition was cultured in triplicate wells. PBMC were separated from whole blood using Ficoll-Paque Plus gradient centrifugation and were then either cryopreserved at -140C or used fresh. Overlapping peptide pools spanned the spike proteins of SARS-CoV-2 and the common cold coronaviruses HCoV-NL63, HCoV-OC43 and HCoV-229E. Genomic DNA was extracted from cultured CD4+ T cells with the QIAamp micro DNA kit.

What the authors observed across the whole study: In healthy vaccine recipients, vaccine-induced clones were almost all SARS-CoV-2 mono-reactive, with only 1 of 255 cross-reactive with common cold coronaviruses. The study was limited by a small number of convalescent patients, and early post-infection timepoints were lacking. Clones induced by infection and clones induced by vaccination both contracted markedly at late timepoints after vaccination, which fits with T cell responses waning over time.

The CDR3 numbers 15 residues from cysteine through phenylalanine. Just CDR3 DNA is preserved here, 45 bases in frame from base 1. V was cut back by 0 bases and J by 9 bases, leaving a gap of 17 bases between them. The germline V gene (reference sequence) gives CDR1 as LGHDT and CDR2 as YNNKEL. With respect to this clone: Its antigen is unknown. No per-base quality is available; no much larger clone lies one base away.

Source: CD4+ T cells from PBMCs cultured with HCoV-229E spike peptides, taken after COVID-19 vaccination. What the cell subset or site label conveys for this sample: HCoV-229E spike overlapping peptide pool stimulation. The TCR originated in a human donor who received a COVID-19 vaccine. Rearrangement joined TRBV3-1 (or the pseudogene TRBV3-2) to TRBJ2-5; the D segment could be TRBD2, given 5 matching bases. The nucleotide sequence reads as follows: TGTGCCAGCAGCCAAGACCCTCCCAGTGTCGGGGCCCAGTACTTC. It translates as CASSQDPPSVGAQYF.